The 26 T cell receptor beta chains presented below share a single source sample, sequenced in a study of shared clonotypes between healthy human individuals. TCRdb's table, derived via immunoSEQ multiplex PCR, lists solely in-frame clones and lacks some. The table shows about 530,000 clones, with 90% to 97% occurring only once. The sample taken for sequencing was naive CD4+ T cells sorted from blood. Subset in this sample: CD45RA+ positively selected. The receptors were gathered from a woman aged 30 to 39 in good health.

This sequence joins TRBV19 and TRBJ1-5; 9 bases fit TRBD1. The CDR3 spans 14 residues. Germline values: CDR1 LNHDA, CDR2 SQIVND (reference sequence). Trimming removed 7 bases from V and 6 bases from J; junction bases left unmatched: 7. The CDR3 DNA sequence: TGTGCCAGTACCACAGGGGGCGCGGGTCAGCCCCAGCATTTT. Translated, it gives CASTTGGAGQPQHF.

This chain connects TRBV4-1 to TRBJ1-4; unclear D gene. This CDR3 has 18 amino acids. The ends were cut back, 3 bases at V and 0 bases at J, with 17 bases in the middle. CDR1 and CDR2 (germline): MGHRA, YSYEKL. CDR3 protein: CASSQSGARFSTNEKLFF. Written as DNA, the CDR3 is TGCGCCAGCAGCCAGAGTGGTGCCAGGTTCTCAACTAATGAAAAACTGTTTTTT.

A single count supports this clone. This chain connects TRBV6-6 to TRBJ2-7; a weak D match, TRBD2 (5 bases). The CDR3 extends over 15 amino acids. V gave up 2 bases and J gave up 3 bases, with 14 bases separating them. Germline V gene lookup returns CDR1 MNHNY and CDR2 SVGAGI (reference sequence). The chain's CDR3 is CASSYRVREVYEQYF. The DNA of the CDR3 is TGTGCCAGCAGTTACAGGGTTCGGGAAGTCTACGAGCAGTACTTC.

This chain connects TRBV5-8 to TRBJ2-1; D may match TRBD1 or TRBD2 (5 bases each). The V end lost 1 base, the J end lost 6 bases, and 17 bases lay between the germline ends. Germline CDR1 is SGHTS and CDR2 is YDEGEE. The CDR3 is 16 residues long. DNA of the CDR3: TGTGCCAGCAGCTTGATTTCAGGGCCCGGAGGCAATGAGCAGTTCTTC. Residues: CASSLISGPGGNEQFF.

J is TRBJ2-7 and V is TRBV27, with unresolved D. V gave up 3 bases and J gave up 3 bases, with 15 bases separating them. The germline gives CDR1 MNHEY, CDR2 SMNVEV (reference sequence). This CDR3 is 15 amino acids long. For the CDR3, the DNA is TGTGCCAGCAGTTTGTCGTGGTTGGGCGACTACGAGCAGTACTTC. Its translation is CASSLSWLGDYEQYF.

V gene TRBV18 combines with J gene TRBJ2-2; D call uncertain. V gave up 6 bases and J gave up 2 bases, with 7 bases separating them. There are 13 residues in the CDR3. Germline CDR1 reads KGHSH; CDR2 reads LQKENI. The DNA for the CDR3 is TGTGCCAGCTCCACCTACAACACCGGGGAGCTGTTTTTT. This sequence encodes CASSTYNTGELFF.

This clone was found once. The rearrangement uses TRBV5-3 and TRBJ1-1; no definite D call. TRBV5-3 is designated an ORF whose function remains uncertain. The germline V and J ends were trimmed by 5 bases and 1 base, with 6 bases remaining between them. The CDR3 is made up of 12 amino acids. The CDR3 nucleotides are TGTGCCAGAAGTCAAACGAACACTGAAGCTTTCTTT. This gives the protein CARSQTNTEAFF.

The chain is built from TRBV7-9 and TRBJ2-5; possible D gene TRBD2, 5 bases. The CDR3 contains 13 residues. Germline V CDR1 and CDR2: SEHNR, FQNEAQ (reference sequence). Trimming left V 7 bases short and J 5 bases short, with 14 bases between. CDR3: CASIPGSQETQYF. Here the CDR3 DNA reads TGTGCCAGCATCCCGGGGTCACAGGAGACCCAGTACTTC.

The chain is built from TRBV5-1 and TRBJ2-6; 9 bases are shared with TRBD1. V was pared by 0 bases and J by 0 bases, with 4 bases of the junction left unmatched. There are 18 residues in the CDR3. Germline values: CDR1 SGHRS, CDR2 YFSETQ. The CDR3: CASSLGTGVSSGANVLTF. CDR3 DNA sequence: TGCGCCAGCAGCTTGGGGACAGGGGTCAGCTCTGGGGCCAACGTCCTGACTTTC.

The chain combines TRBV4-1 with TRBJ2-1, with 14 bases fitting TRBD2. J gave up 12 bases and V 4 bases, and 8 bases lay outside the gene matches. CDR1 MGHRA and CDR2 YSYEKL come from the germline V gene. The CDR3 consists of 15 residues. The CDR3 region is CASSLSGLAGEGQFF. In DNA, the CDR3 is TGCGCCAGCAGCCTCTCGGGACTAGCGGGAGAGGGGCAGTTCTTC.

With regard to this clone: The same CDR3 arises from other DNA sequences in this sample as well. The rearrangement links TRBV28 to TRBJ2-3, with 8 nucleotides matching TRBD2. V trimming: 8 bases; J trimming: 3 bases; junction bases outside the gene matches: 4. Looked up from germline, CDR1 is MDHEN and CDR2 is SYDVKM. There are 13 residues in the CDR3. In nucleotides, the CDR3 is TGTGCCAGCCTTACGGGGGGGACAGATACGCAGTATTTT. Protein product: CASLTGGTDTQYF.

The chain couples TRBV6-5 to TRBJ1-1; D is undetermined. Between the trimmed V and J ends, which lost 0 bases and 0 bases, there was a span of 8 bases. Germline lookup yields CDR1 MNHEY and CDR2 SVGAGI. The CDR3 is made up of 15 amino acids. The CDR3 sequence is CASSYSGSLNTEAFF. The CDR3 nucleotides are TGTGCCAGCAGTTACTCGGGCAGCCTGAACACTGAAGCTTTCTTT.

The rearrangement links TRBV14 to TRBJ1-6; D is unclear. Germline assignment: CDR1 SGHDN and CDR2 FVKESK. V lost 3 bases and J 7 bases, leaving 7 bases between the germline ends. The CDR3 contains 13 residues. As DNA, the CDR3 is TGTGCCAGCAGCCAGGCCAAAAATTCACCCCTCCACTTT. Translating gives CASSQAKNSPLHF.

The chain has TRBV19 and TRBJ1-2, with 8 bases fitting TRBD1. Germline V CDR1 and CDR2: LNHDA, SQIVND (reference sequence). The CDR3 is made up of 14 amino acids. After removal of 4 bases from V and 2 bases from J, the junction contained 3 bases not matched to a gene. The CDR3 spells CASSTGQGNYGYTF. CDR3 nucleotide sequence: TGTGCCAGTAGTACCGGACAGGGAAACTATGGCTACACCTTC.

J is TRBJ2-3 and V is TRBV6-6; 9 bases fit TRBD2. Germline assignment: CDR1 MNHNY and CDR2 SVGAGI (reference sequence). The CDR3 is 15 residues long. V lost 2 bases and J lost 1; bases outside the gene matches: 1. The CDR3: CASSYAGGRTDTQYF. For the CDR3, the DNA is TGTGCCAGCAGTTACGCGGGGGGGCGCACAGATACGCAGTATTTT.

The chain employs TRBV15 and TRBJ2-2; 7 nucleotides match TRBD2. The CDR3 is made up of 15 amino acids. CDR1 is LNHNV and CDR2 is YYDKDF in the germline V gene (reference sequence). The trim removed 3 bases at V and 4 bases at J, leaving 5 bases unmatched. The CDR3 loop is CATSSPQRGTGELFF. In DNA, the CDR3 is TGTGCCACCAGCAGTCCGCAGCGGGGCACCGGGGAGCTGTTTTTT.

The V and J genes are TRBV5-1 and TRBJ2-1; a possible D gene is TRBD2 (6 bases). Germline V gene lookup returns CDR1 SGHRS and CDR2 YFSETQ. Deletions cut 0 bases from V and 9 bases from J, with 16 bases between. There are 15 residues in the CDR3. The CDR3 region has the DNA TGCGCCAGCAGCTTGGAGACTAGGCGATCGAGTGAGCAGTTCTTC. Its protein product is CASSLETRRSSEQFF.

The chain recombines TRBV5-6 with TRBJ1-2; D call uncertain. The germline gives CDR1 SGHDT, CDR2 YYEEEE. V was clipped by 2 bases and J by 5 bases, with 7 bases between them. The CDR3 spans 12 residues. Written as DNA, the CDR3 is TGTGCCAGCAGCTTTTCCCAGTATGGCTACACCTTC. This encodes CASSFSQYGYTF.

The chain uses TRBV19 and TRBJ1-2; D is undetermined. Germline V gene data show CDR1 as LNHDA and CDR2 as SQIVND (reference sequence). The V gene lost 5 bases and the J gene lost 5 bases, with 15 bases spanning the gap. This CDR3 is 14 amino acids long. The CDR3 protein is CASSAQGQNYGYTF. CDR3 sequence (DNA): TGTGCCAGTAGTGCCCAAGGGCAGAATTATGGCTACACCTTC.

The chain joins TRBV5-4 to TRBJ2-3; D is unclear. The V gene lost 6 bases and the J gene lost 6 bases, with 17 bases spanning the gap. CDR3 length: 14 residues. The germline gives CDR1 SGHNT, CDR2 YYREEE (reference sequence). The CDR3 bases are TGTGCCAGCAACCTCGACTGGAACGCCGATACGCAGTATTTT. Protein: CASNLDWNADTQYF.

The rearrangement joins TRBV27 to TRBJ2-7, with 7 nucleotides matching TRBD2. CDR1 is MNHEY and CDR2 is SMNVEV in the germline V gene (reference sequence). The CDR3 covers 16 residues. The trim removed 4 bases at V and 2 bases at J, leaving 11 bases unmatched. The CDR3 protein is CASSSQPWAGAYEQYF. The CDR3 DNA is TGTGCCAGCAGTTCCCAACCTTGGGCGGGAGCCTACGAGCAGTACTTC.

V and J are TRBV18 and TRBJ1-4; D is perhaps TRBD1 (5 bases). The CDR3 consists of 17 residues. V was trimmed by 1 base and J by 1 base, leaving 13 bases between them. CDR1 KGHSH and CDR2 LQKENI come from the germline V gene. In DNA form, the CDR3 reads TGTGCCAGCTCACCACTGGCAGGGAGAAGAACTAATGAAAAACTGTTTTTT. As protein: CASSPLAGRRTNEKLFF. The complete variable domain, with remaining parts taken from reference TRBV18 and TRBJ1-4, reads NAGVMQNPRHLVRRRGQEARLRCSPMKGHSHVYWYRQLPEEGLKFMVYLQKENIIDESGMPKERFSAEFPKEGPSILRIQQVVRGDSAAYFCASSPLAGRRTNEKLFFGSGTQLSVL.

The chain is built from TRBV28 and TRBJ2-2; D tentatively reads TRBD1 or TRBD2 (5 bases each). The V end lost 4 bases, the J end lost 0 bases, and 9 bases lay between the germline ends. The germline V gene encodes CDR1 MDHEN and CDR2 SYDVKM. The CDR3 sequence is 15 residues long. CDR3 sequence (DNA): TGTGCCAGCAGTTCGGGGCGCTCGAACACCGGGGAGCTGTTTTTT. The encoded protein is CASSSGRSNTGELFF.

The chain employs TRBV6-5 and TRBJ2-5; the D gene is possibly TRBD2 (5 bases). The V gene lost 0 bases and the J gene lost 2 bases, with 10 bases spanning the gap. The V gene's germline CDR1 is MNHEY and CDR2 SVGAGI. The CDR3 runs 15 residues. The CDR3 DNA reads TGTGCCAGCAGTTACTCGAGGGCCGCTCAAGAGACCCAGTACTTC. As protein: CASSYSRAAQETQYF.

On this clone: Other DNA sequences within the sample encode an identical CDR3. The chain links TRBV20-1 to TRBJ2-7; D uncertain. CDR3 size: 11 residues. The germline gives CDR1 DFQATT, CDR2 SNEGSKA (reference sequence). Trimming pared 3 bases from V and 1 base from J, leaving 4 bases between. CDR3: CSASISYEQYF. CDR3 DNA sequence: TGCAGTGCTAGCATTTCCTACGAGCAGTACTTC.

This chain connects TRBV28 to TRBJ1-1; 8 bases agree with TRBD1. The CDR3 is 14 amino acids. Trimming removed 7 bases from V and 1 base from J; junction bases left unmatched: 5. Germline V gene data show CDR1 as MDHEN and CDR2 as SYDVKM. The chain's CDR3 is CASTLGQGNTEAFF. The CDR3 DNA is TGTGCCAGCACCCTAGGACAGGGGAACACTGAAGCTTTCTTT.